The sequence of this T cell receptor (beta chain) was determined in a study of blood T cell repertoires in COVID-19. Study at large: Sites across the United States, Italy and Spain contributed samples from acute and convalescent COVID-19. In each case, the material was cDNA or gDNA derived from T cells, B-cell-depleted T cells, or PBMCs.

Trimming cost V 7 bases and J 2 bases, with 12 bases left between them. CDR3 length equals 13 residues. Per germline, CDR1 MNHEY and CDR2 SVGAGI. A few counts support this clone. Method: immunoSEQ multiplex PCR; TCRdb's copy keeps in-frame clones and lacks some. The sample shows around 160,000 clones, roughly 80% of them seen only once. The origin of this receptor is a human donor in a cohort sampled during active COVID-19. The sequenced sample was peripheral blood. The V call is TRBV6-5, the J call TRBJ2-7; D is possibly TRBD2 (5 bases). The CDR3 region has the DNA TGTGCCAGCACCCCGGGGTCCGCCTACGAGCAGTACTTC. Its protein is CASTPGSAYEQYF.